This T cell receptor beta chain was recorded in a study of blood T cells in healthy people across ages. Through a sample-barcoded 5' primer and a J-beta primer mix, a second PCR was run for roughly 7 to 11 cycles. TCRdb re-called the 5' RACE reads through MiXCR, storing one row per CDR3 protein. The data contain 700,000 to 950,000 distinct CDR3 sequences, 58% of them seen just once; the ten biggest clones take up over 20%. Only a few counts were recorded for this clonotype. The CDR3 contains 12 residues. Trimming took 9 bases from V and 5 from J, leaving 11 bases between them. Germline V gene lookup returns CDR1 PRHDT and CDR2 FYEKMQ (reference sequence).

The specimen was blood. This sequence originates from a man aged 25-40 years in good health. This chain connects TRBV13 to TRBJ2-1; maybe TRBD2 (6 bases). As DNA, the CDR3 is TGTGCCAGTGGAGGGAGTAACAATGAGCAGTTCTTC. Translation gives CASGGSNNEQFF.